This T cell receptor beta chain was observed in a study of blood T cells in healthy people across ages. Across the whole study: When template switching was applied, about one barcoded beta molecule was captured per two T cells.

This clonotype has more than one count but fewer than ten. In germline, CDR1 is DFQATT, CDR2 SNEGSKA (reference sequence). The CDR3 is 12 amino acids. Trimming left V 1 base short and J 12 bases short, with 13 bases between. It was with a sample-barcoded 5' primer and a J-beta primer mix that a second PCR of roughly 7 to 11 cycles was run. The template-switch adaptor, which had 12 random nucleotides, put a tag on each cDNA molecule. From the 5' RACE reads, TCRdb called clonotypes with MiXCR, one entry per CDR3 protein. Of 1.5 million to 2 million distinct CDR3 sequences in the sample, about 28% were seen once.

The rearrangement joins TRBV20-1 to TRBJ2-1; D is undetermined. The sample taken for sequencing was blood. The origin of this receptor is a woman in her 30s in good health. Written as DNA, the CDR3 is TGCAGTGCTAGAGGCCCGGGCGTCTGGCAGTTCTTC. Protein product: CSARGPGVWQFF.